The 20 T cell receptor beta chains below were found in one sample sequenced in a study of early T cells in non-severe SARS-CoV-2 infection. Via MiXCR, TCRdb re-called the 5' RACE reads, giving one row per CDR3 protein. This sample has about 50,000 distinct CDR3 sequences, with about a tenth found just once. The sequenced material came from whole blood. Receptors were obtained from an adult who was a healthcare worker with PCR-confirmed SARS-CoV-2 infection or an uninfected control (not recorded which).

This clonotype was detected many times. The chain links TRBV20-1 to TRBJ2-6; D not certain. The length of the CDR3 is 14 residues. Looked up from germline, CDR1 is DFQATT and CDR2 is SNEGSKA (reference sequence). V dropped 4 bases and J dropped 0 bases, with 7 bases sitting between them. The CDR3 DNA reads as TGCAGTGCTACATCGGTCTCTGGGGCCAACGTCCTGACTTTC. Translating it yields CSATSVSGANVLTF.

This chain connects TRBV2 to TRBJ1-1; D is undetermined. V shed 0 bases and J shed 12 bases, with 14 bases lying between them. Looked up from germline, CDR1 is SNHLY and CDR2 is FYNNEI. CDR3 length: 13 residues. CDR3 residues: CASSEAVQAATFF. The CDR3 region has the DNA TGTGCCAGCAGTGAAGCTGTCCAAGCGGCGACTTTCTTT.

This clonotype showed up many times. The chain employs TRBV7-9 and TRBJ1-6; D is possibly TRBD1 (6 bases). In germline, CDR1 is SEHNR, CDR2 FQNEAQ (reference sequence). V lost 5 bases and J lost 11, with 10 bases in between. This CDR3 contains 12 residues. In DNA, the CDR3 is TGTGCCAGCAGCCGCAGGGGTGCACCCCTCCACTTT. Translation: CASSRRGAPLHF.

In its sample, this clonotype was seen many times. V is TRBV30 and J is TRBJ1-2; D might be TRBD1 (5 bases). Trimming pared 4 bases from V and 4 bases from J, leaving 16 bases between. CDR3 length: 14 amino acids. Germline CDR1 and CDR2: GTSNPN and SVGIG (reference sequence). The CDR3 region is CAWNDWGLLYGYTF. CDR3 sequence (DNA): TGTGCCTGGAATGATTGGGGCCTACTCTATGGCTACACCTTC.

Many counts were recorded for this clonotype. The V gene is TRBV20-1, the J gene TRBJ2-3, with 14 bases matching TRBD2. Germline V lookup: CDR1 DFQATT, CDR2 SNEGSKA (reference sequence). Losses at the gene ends were 6 bases for V and 6 bases for J; bases not matched to a gene: 5. This CDR3 region has 14 residues. The CDR3 nucleotides are TGCAGTGCCGGGACTAGCGGGGGAGCTGATACGCAGTATTTT. The encoded protein is CSAGTSGGADTQYF.

This clonotype occurred many times. The chain uses TRBV6-6 and TRBJ2-2; 7 bases align to TRBD2. V was clipped by 8 bases and J by 5 bases; unmatched bases: 11. Per the germline V gene, CDR1 is MNHNY and CDR2 is SVGAGI (reference sequence). This CDR3 region has 15 residues. The CDR3 DNA sequence: TGTGCCAGCCAGGTTGCGGGAGTAAGGACCGGGGAGCTGTTTTTT. Residues: CASQVAGVRTGELFF.

This clonotype was recorded many times. The chain links TRBV12-3 or TRBV12-4 to TRBJ1-1, with D possibly being TRBD1 (6 bases). V lost 2 bases and J 4 bases, leaving 11 bases between the germline ends. The length of the CDR3 is 14 residues. CDR3 region: CASSLFGGATEAFF. For the CDR3, the DNA is TGTGCCAGCAGTTTATTCGGGGGGGCCACTGAAGCTTTCTTT.

The chain has TRBV3-1 and TRBJ2-3, with D perhaps matching TRBD1 (5 bases). The CDR3 covers 16 residues. Germline V gene sequence: CDR1 LGHDT, CDR2 YNNKEL (reference sequence). The V end lost 0 bases, the J end lost 1 base, and 11 bases lay between the germline ends. The CDR3 coding sequence is TGTGCCAGCAGCCAAGATCGTACAGGCTGCACAGATACGCAGTATTTT. Amino acids: CASSQDRTGCTDTQYF.

The chain is built from TRBV2 and TRBJ2-6, with 7 bases lining up with TRBD1. In germline, CDR1 is SNHLY, CDR2 FYNNEI. J was trimmed by 3 bases and V by 9 bases; bases with no gene match: 2. This CDR3 is built from 13 residues. Here the CDR3 reads CARTGDGANVLTF. CDR3 nucleotide sequence: TGTGCCAGAACAGGGGATGGGGCCAACGTCCTGACTTTC.

This clonotype was seen many times. CDR3 DNA sequence: TGCAGTGCTATAGGACTCTTAACCTACGAGCAGTACTTC. Translating it yields CSAIGLLTYEQYF. This chain uses TRBV20-1 with TRBJ2-7, with a tentative D call TRBD2 (5 bases). The CDR3 runs to 13 residues. Germline V gene sequence: CDR1 DFQATT, CDR2 SNEGSKA (reference sequence). Trimming cost V 4 bases and J 2 bases, with 12 bases left between them.

The V gene is TRBV27, the J gene TRBJ1-6; D unresolved. The CDR3 spans 13 residues. V was clipped by 8 bases and J by 10 bases, with 15 bases between them. CDR1 and CDR2 from the germline V gene are MNHEY and SMNVEV (reference sequence). The CDR3 sequence is CASSPRTASPLHF. The CDR3, as DNA: TGTGCCAGCTCTCCAAGGACGGCGTCACCCCTCCACTTT.

In this sample, this clonotype turned up many times. V is TRBV3-1 and J is TRBJ2-7; the D is unclear. V shed 7 bases and J shed 3 bases, with 10 bases lying between them. Looked up from germline, CDR1 is LGHDT and CDR2 is YNNKEL (reference sequence). This CDR3 region has 12 residues. CDR3 protein: CASKGWDYEQYF. The CDR3 bases are TGTGCCAGCAAGGGTTGGGACTACGAGCAGTACTTC.

This clonotype was counted many times. This chain links TRBV11-2 with TRBJ2-2, with D hard to call. Germline values: CDR1 SGHAT, CDR2 FQNNGV. Trimming cost V 2 bases and J 1 base, with 8 bases left between them. This CDR3 is 15 amino acids long. The chain's CDR3 is CASSLTPENTGELFF. The CDR3 nucleotides read TGTGCCAGCAGCTTAACTCCCGAGAACACCGGGGAGCTGTTTTTT.

The chain carries TRBV7-2 and TRBJ2-1; 7 positions match TRBD1. CDR1 is SGHTA, CDR2 FQGNSA, per germline. CDR3 length: 15 residues. The V gene end was trimmed by 1 base and the J gene end by 5 bases; junction bases not matched to a gene: 5. The CDR3 is CASSLGGQYHNEQFF. The CDR3 region has the DNA TGTGCCAGCAGCTTAGGGGGACAGTATCACAATGAGCAGTTCTTC. Complete variable domain (other parts from reference TRBV7-2 and TRBJ2-1): GAGVSQSPSNKVTEKGKDVELRCDPISGHTALYWYRQSLGQGLEFLIYFQGNSAPDKSGLPSDRFSAERTGGSVSTLTIQRTQQEDSAVYLCASSLGGQYHNEQFFGPGTRLTVL.

The genes are TRBV28 and TRBJ1-5; no clear D gene. The CDR3 runs to 13 residues. Per the germline V gene, CDR1 is MDHEN and CDR2 is SYDVKM. V was cut by 10 bases and J by 2 bases, with 12 bases left in between. The CDR3 region has the DNA TGTGCCAACAAAGGCTCTGGCAATCAGCCCCAGCATTTT. Protein sequence: CANKGSGNQPQHF.

The chain combines TRBV7-3 with TRBJ2-7; 7 nucleotides line up with TRBD2. V lost 2 bases to trimming and J lost 2 bases; unmatched junction nucleotides: 3. The germline gives CDR1 SGHTA, CDR2 FQGTGA. This CDR3 has 14 amino acids. DNA for the CDR3: TGTGCCAGCAGCTTAGCTAGCGGACCCTACGAGCAGTACTTC. The encoded protein is CASSLASGPYEQYF. The variable domain in full, with the rest retrieved from reference TRBV7-3 and TRBJ2-7, is GAGVSQTPSNKVTEKGKYVELRCDPISGHTALYWYRQSLGQGPEFLIYFQGTGAADDSGLPNDRFFAVRPEGSVSTLKIQRTERGDSAVYLCASSLASGPYEQYFGPGTRLTVT.

This clonotype has a count of ten or more. CDR3 DNA: TGTGCCAGCAGCTTTTTGGTTGACAGAAAGCAGTTCTTC. It yields the protein CASSFLVDRKQFF. V is TRBV5-4 and J is TRBJ2-1; possible D gene TRBD1, 5 bases. Trimming shortened V by 2 bases and J by 11 bases, and 14 bases separated the two germline ends. This CDR3 contains 13 residues. Germline CDR1 and CDR2: SGHNT and YYREEE (reference sequence). The full variable domain, rest sourced from reference TRBV5-4 and TRBJ2-1, is ETGVTQSPTHLIKTRGQQVTLRCSSQSGHNTVSWYQQALGQGPQFIFQYYREEENGRGNFPPRFSGLQFPNYSSELNVNALELDDSALYLCASSFLVDRKQFFGPGTRLTVL.

Ten or more counts support this clonotype. The V and J genes are TRBV30 and TRBJ1-1; a weak D match, TRBD1 (5 bases). The germline CDR1 and CDR2 sequences are GTSNPN and SVGIG (reference sequence). The CDR3 sequence is 14 residues long. V was clipped by 1 base and J by 4 bases, with 13 bases between them. The CDR3 sequence is CAWSGNLRGTEAFF. The CDR3 region has the DNA TGTGCCTGGAGTGGGAATCTTAGGGGCACTGAAGCTTTCTTT.

This clonotype has only a few counts. V is TRBV4-2 and J is TRBJ2-1; maybe TRBD2 (6 bases). Germline loops: CDR1 LGHNA, CDR2 YNFKEQ. The CDR3 loop spans 18 amino acids. V shed 0 bases and J shed 0 bases, with 15 bases lying between them. The CDR3 is CASSQDFYGDFSYNEQFF. In nucleotides, the CDR3 is TGTGCCAGCAGCCAAGATTTTTACGGGGACTTCTCCTACAATGAGCAGTTCTTC.

This clonotype occurred many times. The V gene is TRBV7-6, the J gene TRBJ2-7; D not certain. In germline, CDR1 is SGHVS, CDR2 FNYEAQ. V was trimmed by 1 base and J by 0 bases, leaving 7 bases between them. The CDR3 contains 14 residues. The CDR3 nucleotides read TGTGCCAGCAGCTTAGGTTCCGACTCCTACGAGCAGTACTTC. Translation: CASSLGSDSYEQYF.